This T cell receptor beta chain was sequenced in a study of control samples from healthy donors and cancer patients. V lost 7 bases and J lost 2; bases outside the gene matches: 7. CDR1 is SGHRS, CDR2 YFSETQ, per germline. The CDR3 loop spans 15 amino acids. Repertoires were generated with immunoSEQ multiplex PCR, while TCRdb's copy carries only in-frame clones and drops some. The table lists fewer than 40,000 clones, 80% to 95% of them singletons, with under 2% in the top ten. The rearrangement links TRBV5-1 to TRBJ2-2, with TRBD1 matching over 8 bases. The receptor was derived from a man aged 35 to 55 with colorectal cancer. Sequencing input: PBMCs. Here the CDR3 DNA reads TGCGCCAGCCGTTTACAGGGGGGTAACACCGGGGAGCTGTTTTTT. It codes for CASRLQGGNTGELFF. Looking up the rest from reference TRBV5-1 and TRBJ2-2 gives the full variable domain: KAGVTQTPRYLIKTRGQQVTLSCSPISGHRSVSWYQQTPGQGLQFLFEYFSETQRNKGNFPGRFSGRQFSNSRSEMNVSTLELGDSALYLCASRLQGGNTGELFFGEGSRLTVL.